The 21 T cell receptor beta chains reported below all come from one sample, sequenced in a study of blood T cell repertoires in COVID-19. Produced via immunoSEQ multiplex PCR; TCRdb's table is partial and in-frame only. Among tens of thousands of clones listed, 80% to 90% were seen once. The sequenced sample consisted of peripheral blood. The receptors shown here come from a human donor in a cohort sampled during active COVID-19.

In nucleotides, the CDR3 is TGTGCCTGGAGTCCCCTTGACGAGCAGTACTTC. It codes for CAWSPLDEQYF. The chain recombines TRBV30 with TRBJ2-7; D is unresolved. The germline V gene encodes CDR1 GTSNPN and CDR2 SVGIG (reference sequence). The CDR3 has 11 residues. Trimming left V 2 bases short and J 5 bases short, with 7 bases between. The full variable domain, completed using reference TRBV30 and TRBJ2-7, is SQTIHQWPATLVQPVGSPLSLECTVEGTSNPNLYWYRQAAGRGLQLLFYSVGIGQISSEVPQNLSASRPQDRQFILSSKKLLLSDSGFYLCAWSPLDEQYFGPGTRLTVT.

The CDR3 loop reads CASSLGQGYTF. In DNA, the CDR3 is TGCGCCAGCAGCTTGGGACAGGGCTACACCTTC. The rearrangement joins TRBV5-1 to TRBJ1-2; D perhaps matches TRBD1 (5 bases). The CDR3 consists of 11 residues. Trimming stripped 0 bases from V and 8 bases from J, with 5 bases between. CDR1 is SGHRS and CDR2 is YFSETQ in the germline V gene.

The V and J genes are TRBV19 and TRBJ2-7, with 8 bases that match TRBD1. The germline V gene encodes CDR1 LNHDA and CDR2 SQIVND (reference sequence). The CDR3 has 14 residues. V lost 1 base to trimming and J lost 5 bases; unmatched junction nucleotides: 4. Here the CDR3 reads CASSIVDRGNEQYF. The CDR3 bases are TGTGCCAGTAGTATAGTCGACAGGGGAAACGAGCAGTACTTC.

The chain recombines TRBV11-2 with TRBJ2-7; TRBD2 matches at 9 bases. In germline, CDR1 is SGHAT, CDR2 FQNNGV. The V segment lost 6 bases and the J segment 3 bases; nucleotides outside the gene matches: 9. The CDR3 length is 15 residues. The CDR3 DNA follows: TGTGCCAGCAGTTATGAGACTAGCGGAGTCTACGAGCAGTACTTC. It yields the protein CASSYETSGVYEQYF.

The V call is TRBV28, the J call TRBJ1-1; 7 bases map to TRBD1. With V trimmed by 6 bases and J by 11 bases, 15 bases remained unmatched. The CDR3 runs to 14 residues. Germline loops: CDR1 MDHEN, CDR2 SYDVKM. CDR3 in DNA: TGTGCCAGCAGCTTTTCCCACAGGGGCAGGTCGGCTTTCTTT. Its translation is CASSFSHRGRSAFF.

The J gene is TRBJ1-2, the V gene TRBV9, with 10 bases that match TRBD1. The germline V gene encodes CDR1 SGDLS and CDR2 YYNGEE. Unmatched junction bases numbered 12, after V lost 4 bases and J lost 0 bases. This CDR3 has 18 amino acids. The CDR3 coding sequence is TGTGCCAGCAGCAACCGGGACAGGGGTGGACTCGCTAACTATGGCTACACCTTC. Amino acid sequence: CASSNRDRGGLANYGYTF.

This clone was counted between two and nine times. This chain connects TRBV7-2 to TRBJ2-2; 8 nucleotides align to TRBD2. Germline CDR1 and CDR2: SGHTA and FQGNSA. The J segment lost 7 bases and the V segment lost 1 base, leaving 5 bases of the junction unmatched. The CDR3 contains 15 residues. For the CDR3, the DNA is TGTGCCAGCAGCTTAGACGGGAGGGCCCACGGGGAGCTGTTTTTT. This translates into CASSLDGRAHGELFF.

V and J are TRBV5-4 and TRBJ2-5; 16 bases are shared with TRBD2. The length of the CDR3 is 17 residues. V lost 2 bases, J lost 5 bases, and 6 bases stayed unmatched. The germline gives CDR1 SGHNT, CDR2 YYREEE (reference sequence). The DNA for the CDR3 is TGTGCCAGCAGCTTTATGGGACTAGCGGGGGGGCACGAGACCCAGTACTTC. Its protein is CASSFMGLAGGHETQYF.

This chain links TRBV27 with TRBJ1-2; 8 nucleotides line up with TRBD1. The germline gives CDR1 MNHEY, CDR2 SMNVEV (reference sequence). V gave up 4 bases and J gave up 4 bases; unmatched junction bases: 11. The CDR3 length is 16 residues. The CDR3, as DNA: TGTGCCAGCAGTTCCCTCGGACAGGGAACGGGCTATGGCTACACCTTC. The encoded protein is CASSSLGQGTGYGYTF.

The DNA for the CDR3 is TGTGCCTGGAGTGCCACCGGGAATACGCAGTATTTT. Translation gives CAWSATGNTQYF. The rearrangement joins TRBV30 to TRBJ2-3, with a tentative D call TRBD2 (5 bases). The V gene lost 1 base and the J gene lost 7 bases, with 9 bases spanning the gap. Germline V CDR1 and CDR2: GTSNPN, SVGIG (reference sequence). The CDR3 is 12 residues long.

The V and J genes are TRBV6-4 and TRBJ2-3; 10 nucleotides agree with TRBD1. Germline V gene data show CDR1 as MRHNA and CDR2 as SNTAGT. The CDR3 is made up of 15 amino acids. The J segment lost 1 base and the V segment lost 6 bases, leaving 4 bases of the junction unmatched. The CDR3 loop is CASSAGTGGTDTQYF. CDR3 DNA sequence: TGTGCCAGCAGCGCCGGGACAGGGGGCACAGATACGCAGTATTTT.

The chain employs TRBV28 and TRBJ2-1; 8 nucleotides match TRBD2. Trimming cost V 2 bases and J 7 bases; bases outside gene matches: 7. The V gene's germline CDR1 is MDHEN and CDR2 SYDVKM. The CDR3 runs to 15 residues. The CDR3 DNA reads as TGTGCCAGCAGTTTACTAGCGGGTTTACGGAATGAGCAGTTCTTC. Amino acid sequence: CASSLLAGLRNEQFF.

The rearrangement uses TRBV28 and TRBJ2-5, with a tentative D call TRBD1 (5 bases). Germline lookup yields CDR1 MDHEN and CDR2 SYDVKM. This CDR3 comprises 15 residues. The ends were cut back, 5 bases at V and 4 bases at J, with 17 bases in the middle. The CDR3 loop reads CASSPPRVRGETQYF. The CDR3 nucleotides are TGTGCCAGCAGTCCACCCAGGGTTAGGGGAGAGACCCAGTACTTC. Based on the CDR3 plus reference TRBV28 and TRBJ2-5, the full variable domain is DVKVTQSSRYLVKRTGEKVFLECVQDMDHENMFWYRQDPGLGLRLIYFSYDVKMKEKGDIPEGYSVSREKKERFSLILESASTNQTSMYLCASSPPRVRGETQYFGPGTRLLVL.

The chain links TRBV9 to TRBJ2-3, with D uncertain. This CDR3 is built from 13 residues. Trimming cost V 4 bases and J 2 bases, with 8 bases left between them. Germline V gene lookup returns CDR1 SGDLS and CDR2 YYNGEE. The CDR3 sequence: CASSSWATDTQYF. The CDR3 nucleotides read TGTGCCAGCAGCTCCTGGGCCACAGATACGCAGTATTTT.

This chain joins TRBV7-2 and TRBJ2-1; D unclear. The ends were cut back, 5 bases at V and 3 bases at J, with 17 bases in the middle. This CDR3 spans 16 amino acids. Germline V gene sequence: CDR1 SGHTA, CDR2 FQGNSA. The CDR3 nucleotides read TGTGCCAGCAGCCCGGAGCCTGGCGGAGTCTACAATGAGCAGTTCTTC. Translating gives CASSPEPGGVYNEQFF.

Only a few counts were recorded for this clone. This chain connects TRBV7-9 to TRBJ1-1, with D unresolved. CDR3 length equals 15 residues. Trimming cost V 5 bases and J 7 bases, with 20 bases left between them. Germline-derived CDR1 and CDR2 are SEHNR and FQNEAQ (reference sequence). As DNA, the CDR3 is TGTGCCAGCAGCCTCGGTGGTCGGGGAGAGGTTGAAGCTTTCTTT. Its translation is CASSLGGRGEVEAFF. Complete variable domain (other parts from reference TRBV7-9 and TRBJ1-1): DTGVSQNPRHKITKRGQNVTFRCDPISEHNRLYWYRQTLGQGPEFLTYFQNEAQLEKSRLLSDRFSAERPKGSFSTLEIQRTEQGDSAMYLCASSLGGRGEVEAFFGQGTRLTVV.

For the CDR3, the DNA is TGCGCCAGCAGTGAGTCTCTAGCGGGGCTTTACACAGATACGCAGTATTTT. Translating gives CASSESLAGLYTDTQYF. The chain employs TRBV10-2 and TRBJ2-3, with 9 positions matching TRBD2. The CDR3 sequence is 17 residues long. Trimming removed 0 bases from V and 2 bases from J; junction bases left unmatched: 6. Germline V gene data show CDR1 as WSHSY and CDR2 as SAAADI.

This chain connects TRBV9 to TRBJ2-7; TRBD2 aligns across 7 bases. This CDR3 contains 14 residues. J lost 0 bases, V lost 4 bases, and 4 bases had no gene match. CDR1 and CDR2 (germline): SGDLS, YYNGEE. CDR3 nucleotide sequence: TGTGCCAGCAGCCTGGGGACTACCTCCTACGAGCAGTACTTC. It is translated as CASSLGTTSYEQYF.

CDR3 sequence reads: CAWSGHQGVERDREKLFF. CDR3 coding DNA: TGTGCCTGGAGTGGCCACCAGGGTGTCGAAAGAGATAGGGAAAAACTGTTTTTT. The chain recombines TRBV30 with TRBJ1-4; tentatively, D is TRBD1 (5 bases). V was clipped by 1 base and J by 8 bases, with 26 bases between them. The CDR3 extends over 18 amino acids. CDR1 is GTSNPN, CDR2 SVGIG, per germline (reference sequence).

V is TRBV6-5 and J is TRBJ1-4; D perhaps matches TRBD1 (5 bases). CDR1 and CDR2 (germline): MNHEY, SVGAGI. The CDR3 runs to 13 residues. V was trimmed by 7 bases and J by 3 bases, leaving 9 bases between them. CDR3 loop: CASTREANEKLFF. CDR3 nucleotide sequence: TGTGCCAGCACCAGGGAGGCTAATGAAAAACTGTTTTTT.

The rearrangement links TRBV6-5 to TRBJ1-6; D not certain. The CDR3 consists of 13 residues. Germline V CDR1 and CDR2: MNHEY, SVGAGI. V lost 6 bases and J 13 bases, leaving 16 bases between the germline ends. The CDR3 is CASRAGRGRPLHF. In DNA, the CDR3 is TGTGCCAGCAGAGCCGGTCGGGGTCGCCCCCTCCACTTT.